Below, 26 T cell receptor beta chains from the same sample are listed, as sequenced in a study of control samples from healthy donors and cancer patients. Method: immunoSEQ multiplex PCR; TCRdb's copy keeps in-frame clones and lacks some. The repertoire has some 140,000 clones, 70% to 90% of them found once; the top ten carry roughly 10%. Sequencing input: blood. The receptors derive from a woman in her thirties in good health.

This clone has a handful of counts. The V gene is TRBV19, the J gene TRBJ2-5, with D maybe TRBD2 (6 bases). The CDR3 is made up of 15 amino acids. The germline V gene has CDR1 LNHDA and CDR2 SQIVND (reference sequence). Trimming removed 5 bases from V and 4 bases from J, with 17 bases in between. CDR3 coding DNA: TGTGCCAGTAGTGGGACGGGACTTCCTACAGAGACCCAGTACTTC. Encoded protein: CASSGTGLPTETQYF.

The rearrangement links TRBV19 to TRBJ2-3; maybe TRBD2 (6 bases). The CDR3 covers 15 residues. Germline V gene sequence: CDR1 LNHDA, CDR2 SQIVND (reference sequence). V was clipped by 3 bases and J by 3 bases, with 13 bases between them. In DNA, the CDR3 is TGTGCCAGTAGTATCGGCGGGATGAGAACAGATACGCAGTATTTT. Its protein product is CASSIGGMRTDTQYF.

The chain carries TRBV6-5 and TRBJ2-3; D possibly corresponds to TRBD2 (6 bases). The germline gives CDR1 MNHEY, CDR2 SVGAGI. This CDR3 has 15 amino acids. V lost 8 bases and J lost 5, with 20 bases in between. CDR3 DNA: TGTGCCAGCGGACCGCTTCGACTAGTAGGAGATACGCAGTATTTT. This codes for CASGPLRLVGDTQYF.

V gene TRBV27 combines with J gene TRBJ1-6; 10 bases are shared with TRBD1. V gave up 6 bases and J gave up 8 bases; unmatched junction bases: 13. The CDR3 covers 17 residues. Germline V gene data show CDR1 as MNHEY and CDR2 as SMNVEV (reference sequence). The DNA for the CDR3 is TGTGCCAGCAGAAAGGGTCGGGACAGGGGCCCGGATTCACCCCTCCACTTT. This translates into CASRKGRDRGPDSPLHF.

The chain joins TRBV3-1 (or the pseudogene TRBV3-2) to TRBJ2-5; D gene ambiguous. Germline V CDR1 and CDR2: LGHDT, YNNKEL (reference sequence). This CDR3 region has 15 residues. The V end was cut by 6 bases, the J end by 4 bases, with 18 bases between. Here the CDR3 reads CASSLNGDVLETQYF. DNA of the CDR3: TGTGCCAGCAGTCTCAATGGGGATGTTCTAGAGACCCAGTACTTC.

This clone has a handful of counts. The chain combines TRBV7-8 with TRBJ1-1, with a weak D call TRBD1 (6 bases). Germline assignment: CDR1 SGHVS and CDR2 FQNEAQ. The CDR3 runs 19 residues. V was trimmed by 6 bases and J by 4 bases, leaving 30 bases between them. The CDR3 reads CASSPYVLGTPPGSTEAFF. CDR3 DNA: TGTGCCAGCAGTCCTTATGTATTAGGGACACCACCTGGGTCCACTGAAGCTTTCTTT.

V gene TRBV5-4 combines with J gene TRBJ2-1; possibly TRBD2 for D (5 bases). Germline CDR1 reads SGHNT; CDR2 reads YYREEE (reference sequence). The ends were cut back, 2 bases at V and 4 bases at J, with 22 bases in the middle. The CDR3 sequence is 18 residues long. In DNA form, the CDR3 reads TGTGCCAGCAGCTTCTTCCGAGGAGCGGAGCTCCTTTACAATGAGCAGTTCTTC. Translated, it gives CASSFFRGAELLYNEQFF. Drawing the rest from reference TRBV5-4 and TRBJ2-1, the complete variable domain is ETGVTQSPTHLIKTRGQQVTLRCSSQSGHNTVSWYQQALGQGPQFIFQYYREEENGRGNFPPRFSGLQFPNYSSELNVNALELDDSALYLCASSFFRGAELLYNEQFFGPGTRLTVL.

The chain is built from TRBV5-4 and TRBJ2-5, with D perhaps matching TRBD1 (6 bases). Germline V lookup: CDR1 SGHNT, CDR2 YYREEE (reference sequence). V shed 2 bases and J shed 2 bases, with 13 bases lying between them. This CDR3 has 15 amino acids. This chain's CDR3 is CASSLRQGIQETQYF. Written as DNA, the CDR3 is TGTGCCAGCAGCTTAAGGCAGGGGATACAAGAGACCCAGTACTTC.

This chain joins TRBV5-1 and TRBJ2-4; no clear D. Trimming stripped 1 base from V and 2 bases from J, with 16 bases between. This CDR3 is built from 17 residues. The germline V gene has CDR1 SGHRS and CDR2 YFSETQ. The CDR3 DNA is TGCGCCAGCAGCTTGAAGTCAGGCCCCGAAACCAAAAACATTCAGTACTTC. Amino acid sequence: CASSLKSGPETKNIQYF.

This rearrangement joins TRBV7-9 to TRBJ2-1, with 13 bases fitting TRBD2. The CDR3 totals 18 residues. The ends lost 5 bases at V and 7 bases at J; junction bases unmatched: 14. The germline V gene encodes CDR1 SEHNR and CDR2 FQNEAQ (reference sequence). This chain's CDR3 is CASSLGLAGAFLWNEQFF. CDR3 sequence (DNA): TGTGCCAGCAGCCTCGGACTAGCGGGAGCCTTCTTATGGAATGAGCAGTTCTTC.

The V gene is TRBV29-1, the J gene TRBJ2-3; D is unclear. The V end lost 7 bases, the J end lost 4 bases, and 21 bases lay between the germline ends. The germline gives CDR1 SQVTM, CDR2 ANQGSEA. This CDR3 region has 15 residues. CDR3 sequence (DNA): TGCAGCGAGGCCGGGCACACTTCCCTCGCAGATACGCAGTATTTT. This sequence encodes CSEAGHTSLADTQYF.

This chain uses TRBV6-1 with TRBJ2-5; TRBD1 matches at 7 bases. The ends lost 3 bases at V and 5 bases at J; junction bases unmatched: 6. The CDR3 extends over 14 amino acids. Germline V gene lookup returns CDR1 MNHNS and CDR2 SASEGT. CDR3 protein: CASSETGWYETQYF. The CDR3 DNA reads TGTGCCAGCAGTGAGACAGGGTGGTATGAGACCCAGTACTTC.

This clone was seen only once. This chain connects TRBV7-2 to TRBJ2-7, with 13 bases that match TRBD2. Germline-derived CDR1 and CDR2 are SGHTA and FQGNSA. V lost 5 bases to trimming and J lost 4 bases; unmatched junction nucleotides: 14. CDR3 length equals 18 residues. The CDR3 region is CASSLYTGTSGALYEQYF. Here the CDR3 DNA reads TGTGCCAGCAGCCTCTACACCGGGACTAGCGGGGCCCTTTACGAGCAGTACTTC.

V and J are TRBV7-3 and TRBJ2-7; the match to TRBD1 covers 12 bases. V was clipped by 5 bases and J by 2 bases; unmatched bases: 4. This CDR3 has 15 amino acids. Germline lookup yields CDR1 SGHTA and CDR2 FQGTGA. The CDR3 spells CASSVGQGAAYEQYF. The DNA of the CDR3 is TGTGCCAGCAGCGTGGGACAGGGGGCGGCCTACGAGCAGTACTTC.

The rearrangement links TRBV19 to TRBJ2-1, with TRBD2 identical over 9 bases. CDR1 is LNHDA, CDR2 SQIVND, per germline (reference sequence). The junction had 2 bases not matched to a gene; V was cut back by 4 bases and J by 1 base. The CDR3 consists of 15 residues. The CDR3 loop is CASSTLAGSYNEQFF. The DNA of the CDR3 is TGTGCCAGTAGTACCCTAGCGGGATCCTACAATGAGCAGTTCTTC.

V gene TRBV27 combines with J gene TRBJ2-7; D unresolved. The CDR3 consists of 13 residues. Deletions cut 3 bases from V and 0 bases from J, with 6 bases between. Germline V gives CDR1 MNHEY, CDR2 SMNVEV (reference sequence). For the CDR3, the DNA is TGTGCCAGCAGTTTTCGTGGCTCCTACGAGCAGTACTTC. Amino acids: CASSFRGSYEQYF.

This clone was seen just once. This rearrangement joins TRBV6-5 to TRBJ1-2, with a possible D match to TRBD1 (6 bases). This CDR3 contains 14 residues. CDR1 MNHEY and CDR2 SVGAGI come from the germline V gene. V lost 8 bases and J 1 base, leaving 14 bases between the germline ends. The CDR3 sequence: CASRPTGGNYGYTF. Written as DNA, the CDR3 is TGTGCCAGCCGCCCGACAGGAGGTAACTATGGCTACACCTTC.

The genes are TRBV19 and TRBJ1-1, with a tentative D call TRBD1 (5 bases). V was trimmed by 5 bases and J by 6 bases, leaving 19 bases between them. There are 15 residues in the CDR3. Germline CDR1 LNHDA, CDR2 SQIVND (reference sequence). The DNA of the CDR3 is TGTGCCAGTAGTCCCGGGAGGGGTGTGGTACCTGAAGCTTTCTTT. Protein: CASSPGRGVVPEAFF.

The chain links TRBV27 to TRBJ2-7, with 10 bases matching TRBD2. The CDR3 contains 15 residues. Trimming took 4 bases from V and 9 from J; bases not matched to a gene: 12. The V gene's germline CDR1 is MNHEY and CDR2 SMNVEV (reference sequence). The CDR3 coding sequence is TGTGCCAGCAGTTCACTAGCGGGATCCGGGTTACGGCAGTACTTC. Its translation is CASSSLAGSGLRQYF.

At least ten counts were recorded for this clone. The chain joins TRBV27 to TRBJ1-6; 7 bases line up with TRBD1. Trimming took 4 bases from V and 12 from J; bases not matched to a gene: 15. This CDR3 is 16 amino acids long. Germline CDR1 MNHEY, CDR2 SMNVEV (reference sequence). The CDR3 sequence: CASSYDRDGFQGPLHF. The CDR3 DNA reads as TGTGCCAGCAGTTACGACAGGGACGGTTTCCAGGGACCCCTCCACTTT.

CDR3 sequence reads: CASSSPEWSSYNEQFF. The CDR3 DNA reads TGTGCCAGCAGCTCTCCGGAATGGAGCTCCTACAATGAGCAGTTCTTC. The chain joins TRBV11-2 to TRBJ2-1, with D uncertain. The V and J ends lost 4 bases and 0 bases respectively, with 13 bases between them. CDR3 length: 16 residues. Germline CDR1 is SGHAT and CDR2 is FQNNGV.

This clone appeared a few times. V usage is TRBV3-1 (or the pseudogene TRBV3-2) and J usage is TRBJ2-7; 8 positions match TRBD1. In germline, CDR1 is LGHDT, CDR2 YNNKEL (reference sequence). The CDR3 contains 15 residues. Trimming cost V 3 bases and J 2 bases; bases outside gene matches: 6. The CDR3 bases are TGTGCCAGCAGCCATACAGGGGGAAATGCCTACGAGCAGTACTTC. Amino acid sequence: CASSHTGGNAYEQYF.

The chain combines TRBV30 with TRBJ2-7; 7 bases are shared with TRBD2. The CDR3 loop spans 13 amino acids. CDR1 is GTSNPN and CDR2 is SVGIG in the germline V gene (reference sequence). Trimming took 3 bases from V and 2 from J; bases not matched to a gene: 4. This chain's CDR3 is CAWSAGAAYEQYF. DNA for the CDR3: TGTGCCTGGAGCGCGGGAGCAGCCTACGAGCAGTACTTC.

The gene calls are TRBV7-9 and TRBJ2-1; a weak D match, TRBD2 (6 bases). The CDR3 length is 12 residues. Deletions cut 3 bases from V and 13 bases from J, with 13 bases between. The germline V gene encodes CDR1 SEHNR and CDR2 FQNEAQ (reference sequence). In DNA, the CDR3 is TGTGCCAGCAGCTTCCGACTAGAGTTACAGTTCTTC. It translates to CASSFRLELQFF.

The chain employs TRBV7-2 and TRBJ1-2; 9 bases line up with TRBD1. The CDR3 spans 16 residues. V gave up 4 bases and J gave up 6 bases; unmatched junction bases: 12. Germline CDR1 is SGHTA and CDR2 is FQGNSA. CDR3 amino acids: CASSSPGTGIGDGYTF. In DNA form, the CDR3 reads TGTGCCAGCAGCTCCCCCGGGACAGGGATTGGGGATGGCTACACCTTC.

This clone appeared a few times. CDR3 amino acids: CASSEVAPGLANTGELFF. CDR3 coding DNA: TGTGCCAGCAGTGAAGTGGCCCCTGGACTCGCGAACACCGGGGAGCTGTTTTTT. J is TRBJ2-2 and V is TRBV6-1; D is perhaps TRBD2 (5 bases). Germline V gives CDR1 MNHNS, CDR2 SASEGT. The CDR3 is made up of 18 amino acids. Trimming left V 1 base short and J 0 bases short, with 15 bases between.